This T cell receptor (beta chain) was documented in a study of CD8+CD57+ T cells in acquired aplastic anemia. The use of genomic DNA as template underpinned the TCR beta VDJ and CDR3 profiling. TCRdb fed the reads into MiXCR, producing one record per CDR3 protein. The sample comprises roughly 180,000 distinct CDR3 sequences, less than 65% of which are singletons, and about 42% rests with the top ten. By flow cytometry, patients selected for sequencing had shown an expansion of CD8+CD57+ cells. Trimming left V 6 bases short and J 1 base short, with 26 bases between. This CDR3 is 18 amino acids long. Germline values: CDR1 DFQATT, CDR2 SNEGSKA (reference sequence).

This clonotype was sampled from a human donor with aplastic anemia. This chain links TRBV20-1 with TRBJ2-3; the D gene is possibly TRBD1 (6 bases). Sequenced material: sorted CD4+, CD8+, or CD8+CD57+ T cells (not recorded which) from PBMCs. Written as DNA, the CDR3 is TGCAGTGCCCTTCCCCCGGGACACTTGGCGGGTGGCACAGATACGCAGTATTTT. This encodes CSALPPGHLAGGTDTQYF.